The 15 T cell receptor beta chains reported below all come from one sample, sequenced in a study of blood T cell repertoires in COVID-19 (dated by TCRdb to the early 2020s). To prepare the library, the immunoSEQ multiplex PCR assay was applied. TCRdb took this table from immuneACCESS and kept in-frame rearrangements with V and J called. Such tables lack part of the clones; where checked against another copy, unresolved V genes explain under half of the gap, and the rest is unexplained. For this sample there are approximately 240,000 clones; 90% to 95% appear just once. Approximately 1.9% of the sample lies in the top ten. The specimen was PBMCs or T cells enriched from blood (not recorded which). These receptors originate from a woman younger than 35 who had recovered from COVID-19.

In DNA, the CDR3 is TGTGCCAGCAGCCAGCGGGAGGTACTGGCTCAGCTTACTAACTATGGCTACACCTTC. This codes for CASSQREVLAQLTNYGYTF. The chain recombines TRBV3-1 (or the pseudogene TRBV3-2) with TRBJ1-2, with no clear D. The ends were cut back, 3 bases at V and 0 bases at J, with 23 bases in the middle. Per germline, CDR1 LGHDT and CDR2 YNNKEL (reference sequence). CDR3 length equals 19 residues.

This chain links TRBV28 with TRBJ1-2, with TRBD1 identical over 11 bases. This CDR3 comprises 17 residues. J lost 8 bases, V lost 6 bases, and 17 bases had no gene match. Germline V gene lookup returns CDR1 MDHEN and CDR2 SYDVKM. The CDR3 bases are TGTGCCAGCAGGCCCGCCGGACAGGGGGCCCTGGGGGAGGGCTACACCTTC. Encoded protein: CASRPAGQGALGEGYTF.

The chain combines TRBV10-3 with TRBJ1-6; 9 positions agree with TRBD1. J was trimmed by 6 bases and V by 5 bases; bases with no gene match: 11. The germline CDR1 and CDR2 sequences are ENHRY and SYGVKD. The CDR3 covers 17 residues. Here the CDR3 DNA reads TGTGCCATCAGTCTCGTCGACAGGGGGAATATTAATTCACCCCTCCACTTT. Its translation is CAISLVDRGNINSPLHF.

The rearrangement joins TRBV7-9 to TRBJ1-1; D unclear. Trimming pared 3 bases from V and 4 bases from J, leaving 12 bases between. There are 14 residues in the CDR3. The germline V gene encodes CDR1 SEHNR and CDR2 FQNEAQ (reference sequence). The CDR3 protein is CASSLKGTGTEAFF. The CDR3 DNA reads as TGTGCCAGCAGCTTGAAAGGAACGGGCACTGAAGCTTTCTTT.

The gene calls are TRBV5-1 and TRBJ2-1; TRBD2 agrees at 14 bases. The CDR3 is 17 residues long. V trimming: 4 bases; J trimming: 7 bases; junction bases outside the gene matches: 10. Germline-derived CDR1 and CDR2 are SGHRS and YFSETQ. CDR3 protein: CASSPGLAGAPDNEQFF. The CDR3 DNA sequence: TGCGCCAGCAGCCCGGGACTAGCGGGAGCACCGGATAATGAGCAGTTCTTC.

The V and J genes are TRBV5-1 and TRBJ2-5, with 11 bases that match TRBD2. J gave up 5 bases and V 4 bases, and 10 bases lay outside the gene matches. CDR1 is SGHRS and CDR2 is YFSETQ in the germline V gene. The CDR3 loop spans 16 amino acids. CDR3 residues: CASSPAASGGSETQYF. For the CDR3, the DNA is TGCGCCAGCAGCCCTGCGGCTAGCGGGGGGTCGGAGACCCAGTACTTC.

This chain connects TRBV24-1 to TRBJ2-1; 15 nucleotides align to TRBD2. This CDR3 is 17 amino acids long. Trimming removed 4 bases from V and 9 bases from J; junction bases left unmatched: 9. Germline V CDR1 and CDR2: KGHDR, SFDVKD. CDR3 nucleotide sequence: TGTGCCACCAGTGAGTTTGGACTAGCGGGAGGGGGGGGTGAGCAGTTCTTC. As protein: CATSEFGLAGGGGEQFF.

The genes are TRBV4-2 and TRBJ1-5, with a weak D call TRBD1 (6 bases). Trimming pared 1 base from V and 3 bases from J, leaving 10 bases between. CDR3 length: 15 amino acids. CDR1 is LGHNA, CDR2 YNFKEQ, per germline. In DNA, the CDR3 is TGTGCCAGCAGCCAAGTGGGACACTCCAATCAGCCCCAGCATTTT. Its translation: CASSQVGHSNQPQHF.

In nucleotides, the CDR3 is TGTGCCAGCAGCTTAACCGGGGGACCTAATCAGCCCCAGCATTTT. Protein: CASSLTGGPNQPQHF. The rearrangement links TRBV7-3 to TRBJ1-5; D is perhaps TRBD1 (5 bases). V shed 0 bases and J shed 4 bases, with 10 bases lying between them. The germline V gene encodes CDR1 SGHTA and CDR2 FQGTGA. The CDR3 sequence is 15 residues long.

The chain combines TRBV6-5 with TRBJ1-6, with D unresolved. Trimming shortened V by 7 bases and J by 7 bases, and 14 bases separated the two germline ends. Germline CDR1 MNHEY, CDR2 SVGAGI. The CDR3 has 14 residues. The CDR3 bases are TGTGCCAGCACCGGAGGCTCGTGGAATTCACCCCTCCACTTT. The encoded protein is CASTGGSWNSPLHF.

The J gene is TRBJ1-1, the V gene TRBV21-1; the listed D gene, TRBD1, was not tested against the DNA. TRBV21-1 has pseudogene status. The CDR3 spans 12 residues. The CDR3 protein is CASSNPNTEAFF. CDR3 in DNA: TGTGCCAGCAGCAACCCAAACACTGAAGCTTTCTTT.

V gene TRBV5-1 combines with J gene TRBJ1-2; no firm D call. This CDR3 is built from 13 residues. Germline CDR1 SGHRS, CDR2 YFSETQ. Between the trimmed V and J ends, which lost 0 bases and 1 base, there was a span of 4 bases. The CDR3 reads CASSLVGNYGYTF. The CDR3 DNA reads as TGCGCCAGCAGCTTGGTCGGTAACTATGGCTACACCTTC.

This chain joins TRBV14 and TRBJ1-1; the D gene is possibly TRBD1 (6 bases). Germline V gene data show CDR1 as SGHDN and CDR2 as FVKESK. CDR3 size: 17 residues. Trimming removed 3 bases at V and 4 bases at J, with 21 bases between. The CDR3 protein is CASSHQPDITGSTEAFF. The CDR3 DNA follows: TGTGCCAGCAGCCACCAACCCGATATTACAGGGAGCACTGAAGCTTTCTTT.

V and J are TRBV7-9 and TRBJ2-3; 9 nucleotides align to TRBD2. Trimming took 5 bases from V and 1 from J; bases not matched to a gene: 7. CDR3 length: 16 residues. The germline gives CDR1 SEHNR, CDR2 FQNEAQ (reference sequence). The CDR3 DNA reads as TGTGCCAGCAGCCCGGGTAGCGGGAGCGGCACAGATACGCAGTATTTT. Translation: CASSPGSGSGTDTQYF.

The rearrangement joins TRBV18 to TRBJ2-3, with D possibly being TRBD2 (5 bases). This CDR3 region has 15 residues. Looked up from germline, CDR1 is KGHSH and CDR2 is LQKENI. Trimming removed 9 bases from V and 0 bases from J, with 16 bases in between. CDR3 DNA: TGTGCCAGTCAACCAGGTGGAGGTAGCACAGATACGCAGTATTTT. It translates to CASQPGGGSTDTQYF.